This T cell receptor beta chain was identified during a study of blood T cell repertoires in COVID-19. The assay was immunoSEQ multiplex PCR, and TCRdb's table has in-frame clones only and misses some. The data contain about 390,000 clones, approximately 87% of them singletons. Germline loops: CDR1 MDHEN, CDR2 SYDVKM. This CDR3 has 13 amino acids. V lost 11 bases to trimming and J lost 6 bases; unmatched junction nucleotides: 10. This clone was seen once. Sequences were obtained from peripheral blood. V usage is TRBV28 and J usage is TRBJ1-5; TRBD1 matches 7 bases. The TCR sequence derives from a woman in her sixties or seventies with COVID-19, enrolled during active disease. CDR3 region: CAATGVRGQPQHF. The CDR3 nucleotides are TGTGCCGCTACAGGGGTTAGAGGTCAGCCCCAGCATTTT.